The source of this TCR beta chain is a study of CD8+ T cells in alopecia areata. Reverse transcribed after extraction, RNA yielded cDNA as the sequencing template. TCRdb keeps only in-frame clones here, not all; method: immunoSEQ multiplex PCR. The data show about 130,000 clones, roughly 53% seen once. The ends were cut back, 0 bases at V and 2 bases at J, with 1 base in the middle. The CDR3 length is 11 residues. The germline CDR1 and CDR2 sequences are SQVTM and ANQGSEA. The sequence derives from a human donor with alopecia areata. Sequences were derived from CD4+ T cells sorted from blood, sampled at week 0. The V and J genes are TRBV29-1 and TRBJ2-5; the D is unclear. In nucleotides, the CDR3 is TGCAGCGTTGAAGATCAAGAGACCCAGTACTTC. Translated, it gives CSVEDQETQYF.